The next 20 T cell receptor beta chains were all read from a single sample in a study of shared clonotypes between healthy human individuals. This table comes from immunoSEQ multiplex PCR, and its TCRdb copy is limited to in-frame clones, with some not included. The sample lists approximately 700,000 clones; 73% were seen once. What was sequenced was memory CD4+ T cells sorted from blood. Indicated subset: CD45RA-negative fraction. The receptors come from a woman in her thirties in good health.

The rearrangement links TRBV19 to TRBJ1-2; D is unclear. Germline CDR1 LNHDA, CDR2 SQIVND (reference sequence). The CDR3 is 13 amino acids. V gave up 5 bases and J gave up 0 bases, with 7 bases separating them. The CDR3 here is CASSREANYGYTF. DNA for the CDR3: TGTGCCAGTAGTCGCGAGGCTAACTATGGCTACACCTTC. Combining the CDR3 with reference TRBV19 and TRBJ1-2 gives the whole variable domain DGGITQSPKYLFRKEGQNVTLSCEQNLNHDAMYWYRQDPGQGLRLIYYSQIVNDFQKGDIAEGYSVSREKKESFPLTVTSAQKNPTAFYLCASSREANYGYTFGSGTRLTVV.

This clone was observed a single time. This chain joins TRBV11-2 and TRBJ2-5, with 14 bases aligning to TRBD2. Germline values: CDR1 SGHAT, CDR2 FQNNGV. Trimming removed 5 bases from V and 5 bases from J; junction bases left unmatched: 10. The CDR3 is made up of 17 amino acids. The CDR3: CASSLTSGRAPQETQYF. The DNA of the CDR3 is TGTGCCAGCAGCCTGACTAGCGGGAGGGCCCCCCAGGAGACCCAGTACTTC.

The chain is built from TRBV29-1 and TRBJ1-2; 7 nucleotides match TRBD1. The germline V gene has CDR1 SQVTM and CDR2 ANQGSEA. This CDR3 comprises 13 residues. V trimming: 1 base; J trimming: 7 bases; junction bases outside the gene matches: 6. DNA for the CDR3: TGCAGCGTTGAAGGGCGGGACAGACCTGGCTACACCTTC. Its translation: CSVEGRDRPGYTF.

This clone has a handful of counts. The V call is TRBV15, the J call TRBJ2-7; TRBD1 might be the D (5 bases). CDR1 and CDR2 (germline): LNHNV, YYDKDF (reference sequence). The V gene lost 1 base and the J gene lost 2 bases, with 9 bases spanning the gap. The CDR3 loop spans 14 amino acids. CDR3 loop: CATSRAGLTYEQYF. DNA of the CDR3: TGTGCCACCAGCAGAGCAGGGCTGACCTACGAGCAGTACTTC.

This chain connects TRBV5-1 to TRBJ2-2; 11 bases agree with TRBD2. This CDR3 spans 17 amino acids. Germline V gives CDR1 SGHRS, CDR2 YFSETQ. After removal of 4 bases from V and 6 bases from J, the junction contained 11 bases not matched to a gene. The CDR3 sequence: CASSQFSSGRMAGELFF. In nucleotides, the CDR3 is TGCGCCAGCAGCCAATTTTCTAGCGGGAGGATGGCCGGGGAGCTGTTTTTT.

The J gene is TRBJ2-7, the V gene TRBV11-2; TRBD2 is a possible D gene (6 bases). Trimming pared 4 bases from V and 5 bases from J, leaving 18 bases between. Germline V CDR1 and CDR2: SGHAT, FQNNGV. This CDR3 is built from 15 residues. As DNA, the CDR3 is TGTGCCAGCAGCTCCCCGTGGGGGGAGGACGACGAGCAGTACTTC. Its translation is CASSSPWGEDDEQYF.

This chain links TRBV7-9 with TRBJ2-2; no definite D call. The CDR3 contains 12 residues. V was pared by 5 bases and J by 6 bases, with 7 bases between. Germline V lookup: CDR1 SEHNR, CDR2 FQNEAQ (reference sequence). The DNA of the CDR3 is TGTGCCAGCAGCCCTTGGTCCGGGGAGCTGTTTTTT. Translated, it gives CASSPWSGELFF.

This clone turned up a few times. J is TRBJ2-7 and V is TRBV10-2, with D uncertain. The V and J ends lost 3 bases and 6 bases respectively, with 15 bases between them. CDR3 length: 14 residues. From germline, CDR1 is WSHSY and CDR2 SAAADI. This CDR3 reads CASSEMKPPGEQYF. The CDR3, as DNA: TGCGCCAGCAGTGAAATGAAACCCCCTGGCGAGCAGTACTTC.

The rearrangement uses TRBV5-4 and TRBJ2-7, with a possible D match to TRBD2 (5 bases). This CDR3 has 12 residues. Trimming shortened V by 7 bases and J by 6 bases, and 14 bases separated the two germline ends. Per germline, CDR1 SGHNT and CDR2 YYREEE (reference sequence). The CDR3 reads CASSINEGEQYF. CDR3 sequence (DNA): TGTGCCAGCTCGATAAACGAGGGCGAGCAGTACTTC.

V usage is TRBV28 and J usage is TRBJ1-2, with TRBD1 as a possible D gene (5 bases). CDR1 is MDHEN and CDR2 is SYDVKM in the germline V gene. V lost 5 bases and J 7 bases, leaving 14 bases between the germline ends. The CDR3 spans 13 residues. The CDR3 coding sequence is TGTGCCAGCAGTAGGGGAGGGCCGGGTGGCTACACCTTC. It translates to CASSRGGPGGYTF.

The chain joins TRBV23-1 to TRBJ2-1; D ambiguous. TRBV23-1 is known as an ORF, though its function is uncertain. The CDR3 loop spans 15 amino acids. The V end lost 3 bases, the J end lost 0 bases, and 9 bases lay between the germline ends. The CDR3 reads CASSQAVSSYNEQFF. The DNA for the CDR3 is TGCGCCAGCAGTCAGGCAGTAAGCTCCTACAATGAGCAGTTCTTC.

This clone was detected ten times or more. The CDR3 nucleotides read TGCGCCAGCAGCCAAGAAGCCTCTGGGGCCAACGTCCTGACTTTC. Residues: CASSQEASGANVLTF. The J gene is TRBJ2-6, the V gene TRBV4-1; the D is unclear. CDR3 length: 15 residues. Trimming removed 0 bases at V and 0 bases at J, with 3 bases between. Germline assignment: CDR1 MGHRA and CDR2 YSYEKL.

The chain joins TRBV5-1 to TRBJ2-7; maybe TRBD1 (5 bases). The CDR3 contains 13 residues. CDR1 and CDR2 from the germline V gene are SGHRS and YFSETQ. Deletions cut 2 bases from V and 3 bases from J, with 9 bases between. This CDR3 reads CASSFAQGYEQYF. The CDR3 DNA is TGCGCCAGCAGCTTTGCCCAGGGCTACGAGCAGTACTTC.

The sample holds a few counts of this clone. Other DNA sequences in this sample translate to the same CDR3. The chain links TRBV7-9 to TRBJ2-3; no reliable D call. The CDR3 covers 13 residues. Germline lookup yields CDR1 SEHNR and CDR2 FQNEAQ (reference sequence). Trimming took 3 bases from V and 0 from J, leaving 4 bases between them. As DNA, the CDR3 is TGTGCCAGCAGCTTCGCAAGCACAGATACGCAGTATTTT. This codes for CASSFASTDTQYF.

V is TRBV7-9 and J is TRBJ2-2, with TRBD1 matching over 7 bases. Germline loops: CDR1 SEHNR, CDR2 FQNEAQ (reference sequence). CDR3 length equals 16 residues. The V gene end was trimmed by 5 bases and the J gene end by 3 bases; junction bases not matched to a gene: 9. The CDR3 loop reads CASSPRQGPYTGELFF. CDR3 DNA sequence: TGTGCCAGCAGCCCGAGACAGGGACCTTACACCGGGGAGCTGTTTTTT.

The genes are TRBV28 and TRBJ1-1, with a weak D call TRBD1 (5 bases). The CDR3 contains 16 residues. Germline values: CDR1 MDHEN, CDR2 SYDVKM. The V end was cut by 5 bases, the J end by 5 bases, with 21 bases between. Here the CDR3 DNA reads TGTGCCAGCAGTCCCGGGAGCCAAGGGGCAAGAACTGAAGCTTTCTTT. It specifies CASSPGSQGARTEAFF.

This rearrangement joins TRBV28 to TRBJ1-1; possibly TRBD1 for D (5 bases). The germline V and J ends were trimmed by 7 bases and 1 base, with 10 bases remaining between them. This CDR3 comprises 13 residues. CDR1 and CDR2 from the germline V gene are MDHEN and SYDVKM. The CDR3 sequence: CASTPGANTEAFF. In DNA form, the CDR3 reads TGTGCCAGCACGCCCGGGGCGAACACTGAAGCTTTCTTT.

This clone was counted at least ten times. The rearrangement uses TRBV4-2 and TRBJ2-3; a weak D match, TRBD1 (7 bases). The germline gives CDR1 LGHNA, CDR2 YNFKEQ. The CDR3 length is 17 residues. The germline V and J ends were trimmed by 0 bases and 3 bases, with 16 bases remaining between them. The CDR3 nucleotides read TGTGCCAGCAGCCAAGATTCGGGACAGAGCGGGACAGATACGCAGTATTTT. Encoded protein: CASSQDSGQSGTDTQYF.

This clone was detected only once. The rearrangement joins TRBV28 to TRBJ2-7; 10 nucleotides align to TRBD2. The CDR3 is made up of 14 amino acids. Germline CDR1 is MDHEN and CDR2 is SYDVKM. The trim removed 4 bases at V and 6 bases at J, leaving 6 bases unmatched. The CDR3 protein is CASSYRLAGGEQYF. In DNA form, the CDR3 reads TGTGCCAGCAGTTACAGACTAGCGGGCGGCGAGCAGTACTTC.

Ten or more counts support this clone. The chain joins TRBV19 to TRBJ2-7; D may be TRBD2 (6 bases). Trimming stripped 7 bases from V and 4 bases from J, with 14 bases between. The CDR3 consists of 13 residues. CDR1 and CDR2 from the germline V gene are LNHDA and SQIVND (reference sequence). CDR3 protein: CASMGGSGYEQYF. The CDR3 nucleotides are TGTGCCAGTATGGGGGGATCGGGATACGAGCAGTACTTC.